This T cell receptor (beta chain) originates from a study of blood T cells in healthy people across ages (dated by TCRdb to the mid-2010s). For the study in its entirety: In model experiments, template switching captured roughly one uniquely barcoded TCR beta cDNA molecule for every two T cells. Donors of different ages were randomly distributed across sequencing lanes to avoid experimental bias. The donors were split into four age groups: young (average approximately 16 years), middle-aged (roughly 39), aged (roughly 68) and long-lived (roughly 88). To track age-related changes in TCR beta repertoire diversity, the study relied on deep sequencing normalized with unique cDNA molecular identifiers. The study analyzed two additional independent replicas of 1 million unique cDNA reads from the same blood draw for two donors, one aged 18 to 30 and one aged 80 or older.

The roughly 39 donors, aged about 6 to 95 years, were systemically healthy Caucasian individuals from Russia. Each donor gave around 9 milliliters of peripheral blood, collected into EDTA-treated Vacutainer tubes. Ficoll-Paque density-gradient centrifugation was used to isolate PBMCs, with at least 6 million per sample. Total RNA was extracted from PBMCs with Trizol reagent, with at least 6 micrograms obtained per sample. For every donor, flow cytometry on a PBMC aliquot measured the percentage of naive CD45RAhigh/CD27high T cells. The protocol used for the library was 5' RACE. The sample was run on an Illumina HiSeq 2500. A second PCR of roughly 6 to 11 cycles was run with a J-beta primer mix and a sample-barcoded 5' primer. Each TCR beta cDNA molecule received a unique molecular identifier from a template-switch 5' adaptor carrying 12 random nucleotides. Each sample yielded at least 3 million CDR3-containing paired-end reads. First-strand cDNA was synthesized from all RNA with the Mint cDNA synthesis kit, primed by a TRBC-specific oligonucleotide. After uracil-DNA glycosylase treatment, a first 18-cycle PCR used universal primers M1SS and BC2_uni_R on all cDNA. Regarding the original processing steps: For normalization, 1 million high-quality reads were randomly selected from each sample, with every read carrying a distinct molecular identifier. Instead of being binned into consensus sequences, reads that shared molecular identifiers were thrown out. MiTCR, set to a Q25 quality threshold and the strictest error-elimination algorithm, was used for CDR3 identification, clonotype clustering and error correction. A nonparametric unseen species model with Euler transformation was used to estimate a lower bound on total TCR beta diversity. Using fastp trimming at Q25 and MiXCR clonotype assembly, TCRdb reanalyzed the public sequencing data and kept in-frame beta chains. Records with the same CDR3 protein are collapsed into one entry carrying the most frequent genes and DNA. The V and J calls follow TCRdb's processing rather than the paper's. This sample gives roughly 1,500,000 distinct CDR3 sequences in total; 35% to 45% of them show up just once. The ten most abundant clones make up 7.9% of the sample.

What the authors observed across the whole study: Compared with the aged group, the long-lived group had more naive CD4+ T cells, fewer expanded clones and increased TCR diversity, a pattern suggesting age selection. Bulk unsorted PBMC profiling prevented conclusive comparison of naive and antigen-experienced compartments. Because the CMV infection status of the donors was unknown, age-related changes in expanded clonotypes may potentially have been confounded. The percentage of naive T cells measured by flow cytometry correlated strongly with observed TCR beta diversity. Estimates of total diversity from one million sequenced T cells were regarded as lower bounds and underestimates. As age increased, observed TCR beta diversity per million T cells dropped in a roughly linear way, and a significant reduction was already evident by age about 40.

As regards this clonotype: Which antigen it targets is not known. Base qualities are missing; no much larger clone stands one base away.

The origin of this receptor is a woman in her late teens or twenties in good health. The sequencing input was blood.

The DNA is as follows: TGTGCCAGCAGCACTAGCGGGGTCGAGGAGACCCAGTACTTC. Protein translation: CASSTSGVEETQYF. Recombination linked TRBV5-5 to TRBJ2-5; 10 junctional bases match TRBD2. CDR1 SGHKS and CDR2 YYEKEE were looked up in the germline V gene (reference sequence). From cysteine to phenylalanine, the CDR3 is 14 amino acids long. Only the CDR3 DNA stays, 42 bases, in frame from base 1. From V the trimming removes 4 bases and from J it removes 5 bases, while the gene matches leave 5 bases of the junction unaccounted for.